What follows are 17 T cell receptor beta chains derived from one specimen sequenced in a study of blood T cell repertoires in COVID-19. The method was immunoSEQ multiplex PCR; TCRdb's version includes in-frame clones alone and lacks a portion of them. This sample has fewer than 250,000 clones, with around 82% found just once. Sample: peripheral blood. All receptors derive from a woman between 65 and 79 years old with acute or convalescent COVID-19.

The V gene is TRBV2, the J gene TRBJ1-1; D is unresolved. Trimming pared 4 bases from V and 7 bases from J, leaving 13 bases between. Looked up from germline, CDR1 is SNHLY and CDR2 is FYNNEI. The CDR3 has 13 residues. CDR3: CASSVRREGEAFF. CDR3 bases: TGTGCCAGCAGTGTCCGGCGAGAGGGTGAAGCTTTCTTT.

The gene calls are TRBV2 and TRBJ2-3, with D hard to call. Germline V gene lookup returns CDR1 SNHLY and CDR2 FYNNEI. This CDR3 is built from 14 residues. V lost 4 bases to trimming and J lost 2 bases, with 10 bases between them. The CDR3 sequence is CASSAGSDTDTQYF. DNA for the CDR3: TGTGCCAGCAGTGCTGGCAGCGACACAGATACGCAGTATTTT.

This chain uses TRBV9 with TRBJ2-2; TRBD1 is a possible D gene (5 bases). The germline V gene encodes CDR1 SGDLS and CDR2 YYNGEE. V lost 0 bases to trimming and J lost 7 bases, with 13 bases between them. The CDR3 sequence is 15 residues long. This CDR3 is CASSVAPQGIGELFF. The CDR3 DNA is TGTGCCAGCAGCGTAGCCCCCCAGGGAATCGGGGAGCTGTTTTTT.

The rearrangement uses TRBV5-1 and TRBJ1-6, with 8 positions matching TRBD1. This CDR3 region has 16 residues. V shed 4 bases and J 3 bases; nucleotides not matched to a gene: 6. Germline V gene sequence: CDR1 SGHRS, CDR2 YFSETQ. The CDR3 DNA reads TGCGCCAGCAGCATATCTGGACAGGGCTATAATTCACCCCTCCACTTT. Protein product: CASSISGQGYNSPLHF.

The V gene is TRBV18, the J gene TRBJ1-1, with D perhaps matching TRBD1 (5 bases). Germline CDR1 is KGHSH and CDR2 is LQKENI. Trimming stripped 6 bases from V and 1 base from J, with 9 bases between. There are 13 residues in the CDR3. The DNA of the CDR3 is TGTGCCAGCTCCCATGACAGGAACACTGAAGCTTTCTTT. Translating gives CASSHDRNTEAFF.

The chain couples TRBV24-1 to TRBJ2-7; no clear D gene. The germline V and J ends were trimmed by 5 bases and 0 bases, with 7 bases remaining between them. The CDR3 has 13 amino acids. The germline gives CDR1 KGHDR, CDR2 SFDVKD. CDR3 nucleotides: TGTGCCACCAGTGGAGAGTACTCCTACGAGCAGTACTTC. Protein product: CATSGEYSYEQYF.

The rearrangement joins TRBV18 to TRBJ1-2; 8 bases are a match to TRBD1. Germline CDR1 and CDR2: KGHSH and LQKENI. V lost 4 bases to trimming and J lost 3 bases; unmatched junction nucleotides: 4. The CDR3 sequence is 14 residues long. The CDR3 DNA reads TGTGCCAGCTCACTAGGGACAGGAGACTATGGCTACACCTTC. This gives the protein CASSLGTGDYGYTF.

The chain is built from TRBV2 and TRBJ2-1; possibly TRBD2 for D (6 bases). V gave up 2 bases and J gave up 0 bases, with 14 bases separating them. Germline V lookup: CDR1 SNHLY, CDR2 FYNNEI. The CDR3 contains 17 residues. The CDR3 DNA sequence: TGTGCCAGCAGTGAACCCCGGGACGGGAGCTCCTACAATGAGCAGTTCTTC. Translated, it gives CASSEPRDGSSYNEQFF.

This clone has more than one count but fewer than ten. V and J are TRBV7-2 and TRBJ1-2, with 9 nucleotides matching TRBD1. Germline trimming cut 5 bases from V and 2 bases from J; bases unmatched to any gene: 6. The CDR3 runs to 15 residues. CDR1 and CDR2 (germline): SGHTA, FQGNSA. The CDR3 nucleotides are TGTGCCAGCAGCCCCGGACAGGGGCCCAACTATGGCTACACCTTC. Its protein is CASSPGQGPNYGYTF.

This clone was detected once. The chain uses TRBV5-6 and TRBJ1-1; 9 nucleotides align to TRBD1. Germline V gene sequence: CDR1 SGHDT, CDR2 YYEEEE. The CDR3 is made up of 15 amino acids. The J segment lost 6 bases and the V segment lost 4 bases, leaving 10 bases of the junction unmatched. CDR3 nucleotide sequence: TGTGCCAGCAGCCTCCCGGGACAGGGCGATGCTGAAGCTTTCTTT. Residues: CASSLPGQGDAEAFF.

CDR3 DNA sequence: TGTGCCAGCAGCCCCCATACCCAGTCCTACAATGAGCAGTTCTTC. Its protein is CASSPHTQSYNEQFF. V and J are TRBV5-5 and TRBJ2-1; no clear D. CDR1 is SGHKS and CDR2 is YYEKEE in the germline V gene (reference sequence). Trimming shortened V by 4 bases and J by 1 base, and 12 bases separated the two germline ends. The CDR3 is made up of 15 amino acids.

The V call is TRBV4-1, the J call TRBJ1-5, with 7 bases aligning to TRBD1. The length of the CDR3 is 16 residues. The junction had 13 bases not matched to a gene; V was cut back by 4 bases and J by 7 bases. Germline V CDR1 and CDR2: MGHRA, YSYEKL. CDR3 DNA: TGCGCCAGCAGCCGTGATGCGGGGACAGTTTGGCAGCCCCAGCATTTT. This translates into CASSRDAGTVWQPQHF.

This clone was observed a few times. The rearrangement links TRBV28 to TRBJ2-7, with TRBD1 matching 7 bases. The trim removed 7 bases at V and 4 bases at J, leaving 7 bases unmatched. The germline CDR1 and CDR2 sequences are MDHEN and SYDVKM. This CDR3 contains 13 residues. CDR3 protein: CASTPRDRYEQYF. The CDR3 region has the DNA TGTGCCAGCACCCCCCGGGACAGATACGAGCAGTACTTC.

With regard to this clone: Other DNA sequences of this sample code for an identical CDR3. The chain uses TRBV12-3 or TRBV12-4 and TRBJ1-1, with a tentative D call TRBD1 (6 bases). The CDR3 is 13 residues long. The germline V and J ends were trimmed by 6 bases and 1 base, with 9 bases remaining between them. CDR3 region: CASSRGQNTEAFF. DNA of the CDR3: TGTGCCAGCAGCCGGGGACAGAACACTGAAGCTTTCTTT.

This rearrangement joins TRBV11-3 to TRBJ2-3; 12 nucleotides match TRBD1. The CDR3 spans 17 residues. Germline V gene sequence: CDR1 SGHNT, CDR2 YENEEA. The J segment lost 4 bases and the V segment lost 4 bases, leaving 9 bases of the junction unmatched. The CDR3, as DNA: TGTGCCAGCAGCTCAGCCGGGACAGGGGGCAAATCAGATACGCAGTATTTT. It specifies CASSSAGTGGKSDTQYF.

The CDR3 is CASSPGGGYEQYF. In DNA, the CDR3 is TGTGCCAGCTCACCAGGGGGAGGCTACGAGCAGTACTTC. The chain couples TRBV18 to TRBJ2-7; tentative D call: TRBD2 (6 bases). The CDR3 runs 13 residues. Trimming removed 2 bases at V and 3 bases at J, with 8 bases between. Germline assignment: CDR1 KGHSH and CDR2 LQKENI. Supplemented by reference TRBV18 and TRBJ2-7, the full variable domain reads NAGVMQNPRHLVRRRGQEARLRCSPMKGHSHVYWYRQLPEEGLKFMVYLQKENIIDESGMPKERFSAEFPKEGPSILRIQQVVRGDSAAYFCASSPGGGYEQYFGPGTRLTVT.

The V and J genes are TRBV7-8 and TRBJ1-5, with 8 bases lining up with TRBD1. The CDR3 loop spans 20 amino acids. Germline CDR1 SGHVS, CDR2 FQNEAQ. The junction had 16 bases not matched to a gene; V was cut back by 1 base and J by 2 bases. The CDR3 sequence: CASSLGLGGQALSGNQPQHF. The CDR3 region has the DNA TGTGCCAGCAGCTTAGGGCTAGGGGGACAGGCCTTGTCGGGCAATCAGCCCCAGCATTTT.